This passage covers 28 T cell receptor beta chains from one sample sequenced in a study of beta chain features in type 1 diabetes (dated by TCRdb to 2017 to 2018). To prepare the library, the immunoSEQ multiplex PCR assay was applied. The entire isolated RNA was reverse transcribed using the High Capacity cDNA Reverse Transcription Kit, and thus expressed TCRB transcripts were sequenced. The source is immuneACCESS, and TCRdb retained only in-frame sequences with V and J called. Part of the clones is not carried over; for the studies checked, unresolved V genes explain less than half of this, and the remainder is unexplained. For this sample there are hundreds of thousands of clones; roughly a sixth appear just once. About 0.086% of the sample comes from the top ten. Sequencing was performed on naive CD4+ T cells from blood. The sample's cell subset or site label, decoded: true naive CD4+ T cells. These receptors were obtained from a man aged 18 to 30 in good health.

The sample holds a few counts of this clone. The chain couples TRBV28 to TRBJ2-7; the D is unclear. This CDR3 has 9 amino acids. The V end was cut by 8 bases, the J end by 6 bases, with 5 bases between. Per the germline V gene, CDR1 is MDHEN and CDR2 is SYDVKM. The CDR3 DNA reads as TGTGCCAGCCTCGTCGAGCAGTACTTC. Its protein product is CASLVEQYF.

V usage is TRBV10-3 and J usage is TRBJ1-5; D not certain. Trimming cost V 2 bases and J 0 bases, with 5 bases left between them. The CDR3 sequence is 14 residues long. The germline gives CDR1 ENHRY, CDR2 SYGVKD. The CDR3 DNA reads TGTGCCATCAGTGAGACTTATAGCAATCAGCCCCAGCATTTT. This gives the protein CAISETYSNQPQHF.

A few counts support this clone. The chain combines TRBV10-3 with TRBJ2-5; 9 nucleotides align to TRBD1. Germline trimming cut 8 bases from V and 5 bases from J; bases unmatched to any gene: 6. The CDR3 runs 13 residues. Germline loops: CDR1 ENHRY, CDR2 SYGVKD. This CDR3 reads CAIRGTGKETQYF. CDR3 in DNA: TGTGCCATCCGGGGGACAGGGAAGGAGACCCAGTACTTC.

This clone was observed a handful of times. The V call is TRBV9, the J call TRBJ2-1; 9 nucleotides line up with TRBD1. CDR1 and CDR2 from the germline V gene are SGDLS and YYNGEE. This CDR3 spans 16 amino acids. V trimming: 4 bases; J trimming: 6 bases; junction bases outside the gene matches: 11. The CDR3 bases are TGTGCCAGCAGCCCCAAGGTCTGGACAGGGGCCAATGAGCAGTTCTTC. Translation gives CASSPKVWTGANEQFF.

There are a few counts of this clone. Relative to the germline gene, one junction end is altered; a read error may explain this. The CDR3 sequence is CASSMGTGATEQYF. CDR3 coding DNA: TGTGCTAGCAGTATGGGGACAGGGGCTACCGAGCAGTACTTC. The rearrangement joins TRBV7-7 to TRBJ2-7; the match to TRBD1 covers 10 bases. Germline V gene data show CDR1 as SSHAT and CDR2 as FNYEAQ (reference sequence). The length of the CDR3 is 14 residues.

This clone appeared a few times. The V gene is TRBV5-4, the J gene TRBJ1-3; no firm D call. Germline CDR1 is SGHNT and CDR2 is YYREEE (reference sequence). The CDR3 has 14 residues. V lost 0 bases and J lost 0, with 4 bases in between. For the CDR3, the DNA is TGTGCCAGCAGCTTGGACCTCTCTGGAAACACCATATATTTT. It codes for CASSLDLSGNTIYF.

The chain combines TRBV6-5 with TRBJ2-5; 10 nucleotides line up with TRBD2. V lost 5 bases and J lost 4; bases outside the gene matches: 7. The CDR3 extends over 15 amino acids. Germline V CDR1 and CDR2: MNHEY, SVGAGI. Here the CDR3 reads CASSARSSGGETQYF. CDR3 DNA sequence: TGTGCCAGCAGTGCGAGGTCTAGCGGGGGAGAGACCCAGTACTTC.

The rearrangement joins TRBV28 to TRBJ2-7, with TRBD2 matching over 9 bases. The germline gives CDR1 MDHEN, CDR2 SYDVKM. The CDR3 has 14 amino acids. V dropped 6 bases and J dropped 2; count of bases not matched to a gene: 5. CDR3 DNA sequence: TGTGCCAGCAGGTTGAGCGGGGGGACCTACGAGCAGTACTTC. Its protein is CASRLSGGTYEQYF.

There are a few counts of this clone. V and J are TRBV5-1 and TRBJ2-3; the D gene is possibly TRBD1 (6 bases). Trimming pared 3 bases from V and 7 bases from J, leaving 12 bases between. This CDR3 region has 13 residues. Per the germline V gene, CDR1 is SGHRS and CDR2 is YFSETQ. The CDR3 coding sequence is TGCGCCAGCAGCTCGGTCGGGACAAATACGCAGTATTTT. Its translation: CASSSVGTNTQYF.

The chain uses TRBV7-3 and TRBJ1-2, with no clear D. This CDR3 contains 14 residues. Germline CDR1 is SGHTA and CDR2 is FQGTGA. V gave up 4 bases and J gave up 6 bases, with 15 bases separating them. CDR3 region: CASSYTDEGDGYTF. In DNA form, the CDR3 reads TGTGCCAGCAGCTACACAGACGAAGGTGATGGCTACACCTTC.

The V gene is TRBV18, the J gene TRBJ2-1; D remains unclear. V was cut by 3 bases and J by 4 bases, with 13 bases left in between. CDR3 length: 15 amino acids. The germline V gene encodes CDR1 KGHSH and CDR2 LQKENI. CDR3 protein: CASSPQPGRYNEQFF. The CDR3 DNA is TGTGCCAGCTCACCTCAACCAGGACGATACAATGAGCAGTTCTTC.

The rearrangement joins TRBV9 to TRBJ1-1, with no clear D. Germline V gene sequence: CDR1 SGDLS, CDR2 YYNGEE. The CDR3 contains 15 residues. Trimming pared 3 bases from V and 5 bases from J, leaving 17 bases between. The CDR3: CASSATGKGGTEAFF. CDR3 coding DNA: TGTGCCAGCAGCGCGACCGGAAAGGGTGGTACTGAAGCTTTCTTT.

This clone turned up a few times. The V call is TRBV30, the J call TRBJ1-4; 10 bases fit TRBD1. Germline V gene data show CDR1 as GTSNPN and CDR2 as SVGIG (reference sequence). Germline trimming cut 3 bases from V and 0 bases from J; bases unmatched to any gene: 4. The CDR3 has 16 residues. CDR3 amino acids: CAWRLGTGATNEKLFF. The CDR3 region has the DNA TGTGCCTGGAGATTAGGGACAGGGGCAACTAATGAAAAACTGTTTTTT.

This clone occurred a few times. V is TRBV28 and J is TRBJ2-1; 8 positions agree with TRBD2. Per germline, CDR1 MDHEN and CDR2 SYDVKM. V lost 4 bases and J lost 5; bases outside the gene matches: 7. The CDR3 contains 15 residues. CDR3: CASSSTGLGNNEQFF. CDR3 sequence (DNA): TGTGCCAGCAGTTCAACGGGACTAGGGAACAATGAGCAGTTCTTC.

A word on this clone: Its ends do not fully match the called genes, so a read error is possible. This chain connects TRBV19 to TRBJ2-5; tentatively, D is TRBD1 or TRBD2 (5 bases each). CDR1 is LNHDA, CDR2 SQIVND, per germline (reference sequence). The length of the CDR3 is 14 residues. The CDR3 protein is CASSMGSTGETQYF. The CDR3 nucleotides are TGTGCCAGCAGTATGGGGAGTACAGGAGAGACCCAGTACTTC.

This clone was seen more than once but under ten times. A junction boundary mismatches the germline segment, possibly from a read error. This chain links TRBV7-7 with TRBJ2-2, with a tentative D call TRBD1 (5 bases). Germline V gene data show CDR1 as SSHAT and CDR2 as FNYEAQ (reference sequence). This CDR3 contains 14 residues. The CDR3 loop is CASSSAGFTGELFF. The CDR3 nucleotides read TGTGCTAGCAGCTCCGCAGGGTTTACCGGGGAGCTGTTTTTT. The full variable domain, with the rest looked up from reference TRBV7-7 and TRBJ2-2, is GAGVSQSPRYKVTKRGQDVTLRCDPISSHATLYWYQQALGQGPEFLTYFNYEAQPDKSGLPSDRFSAERPEGSISTLTIQRTEQRDSAMYRCASSSAGFTGELFFGEGSRLTVL.

This sequence joins TRBV7-6 and TRBJ2-5; 8 bases line up with TRBD1. This CDR3 is built from 13 residues. The V segment lost 4 bases and the J segment 2 bases; nucleotides outside the gene matches: 0. Germline lookup yields CDR1 SGHVS and CDR2 FNYEAQ. CDR3 coding DNA: TGTGCCAGCAGCTGGACAGGGCAAGAGACCCAGTACTTC. Translation: CASSWTGQETQYF. The whole variable domain, remainder taken from reference TRBV7-6 and TRBJ2-5, is GAGVSQSPRYKVTKRGQDVALRCDPISGHVSLYWYRQALGQGPEFLTYFNYEAQQDKSGLPNDRFSAERPEGSISTLTIQRTEQRDSAMYRCASSWTGQETQYFGPGTRLLVL.

The V and J genes are TRBV5-1 and TRBJ2-3, with 11 bases aligning to TRBD1. V lost 4 bases to trimming and J lost 2 bases; unmatched junction nucleotides: 3. The germline V gene encodes CDR1 SGHRS and CDR2 YFSETQ. The CDR3 is 15 residues long. The CDR3, as DNA: TGCGCCAGCAGCATAGGACAGGGGGCCACAGATACGCAGTATTTT. Its protein product is CASSIGQGATDTQYF. Filled out from reference TRBV5-1 and TRBJ2-3, the complete variable domain reads KAGVTQTPRYLIKTRGQQVTLSCSPISGHRSVSWYQQTPGQGLQFLFEYFSETQRNKGNFPGRFSGRQFSNSRSEMNVSTLELGDSALYLCASSIGQGATDTQYFGPGTRLTVL.

The CDR3 protein is CASSVGENAGGGETQYF. The CDR3 DNA reads TGTGCCAGCAGCGTAGGAGAAAACGCGGGAGGTGGAGAGACCCAGTACTTC. This chain joins TRBV9 and TRBJ2-5; TRBD2 matches 8 bases. Trimming removed 0 bases from V and 4 bases from J; junction bases left unmatched: 11. CDR1 SGDLS and CDR2 YYNGEE come from the germline V gene. The CDR3 is 17 amino acids.

The genes are TRBV27 and TRBJ2-7; the D gene is possibly TRBD2 (6 bases). Per the germline V gene, CDR1 is MNHEY and CDR2 is SMNVEV (reference sequence). This CDR3 contains 14 residues. The germline V and J ends were trimmed by 4 bases and 2 bases, with 12 bases remaining between them. CDR3 bases: TGTGCCAGCAGTTCGGGCCGCGGGACCTACGAGCAGTACTTC. Translated: CASSSGRGTYEQYF.

In this sample, this clone turned up a few times. This chain uses TRBV5-8 with TRBJ1-5, with D uncertain. The CDR3 runs to 12 residues. Trimming stripped 3 bases from V and 4 bases from J, with 5 bases between. The germline V gene has CDR1 SGHTS and CDR2 YDEGEE. CDR3: CASSSRNQPQHF. In DNA, the CDR3 is TGTGCCAGCAGCTCCAGGAATCAGCCCCAGCATTTT.

A remark on this clone: Other DNA variants within this sample encode the same CDR3. This chain connects TRBV18 to TRBJ1-1, with no clear D. The germline V and J ends were trimmed by 2 bases and 0 bases, with 4 bases remaining between them. CDR1 and CDR2 (germline): KGHSH, LQKENI. The CDR3 is 13 amino acids. The CDR3 reads CASSPDLNTEAFF. DNA for the CDR3: TGTGCCAGCTCACCAGACCTGAACACTGAAGCTTTCTTT.

This clone has just a few counts. The V and J genes are TRBV14 and TRBJ1-4; the D gene is possibly TRBD1 (5 bases). CDR1 and CDR2 from the germline V gene are SGHDN and FVKESK. V lost 0 bases, J lost 5 bases, and 10 bases lay in between. The CDR3 loop spans 15 amino acids. The CDR3: CASSQERGWNEKLFF. In DNA, the CDR3 is TGTGCCAGCAGCCAAGAAAGGGGATGGAATGAAAAACTGTTTTTT.

This clone was found a few times. J is TRBJ2-4 and V is TRBV27; 7 bases line up with TRBD1. CDR1 and CDR2 (germline): MNHEY, SMNVEV (reference sequence). Unmatched junction bases numbered 11, after V lost 5 bases and J lost 7 bases. The CDR3 contains 15 residues. The CDR3: CASSKGTLGGNIQYF. The CDR3, as DNA: TGTGCCAGCAGTAAAGGGACCTTAGGGGGCAACATTCAGTACTTC.

V and J are TRBV5-1 and TRBJ2-3; D is unresolved. V was cut by 7 bases and J by 3 bases, with 12 bases left in between. The CDR3 runs 13 residues. Looked up from germline, CDR1 is SGHRS and CDR2 is YFSETQ. The CDR3 DNA follows: TGCGCCAGCCGAAGCCAGCAGACAGATACGCAGTATTTT. Encoded protein: CASRSQQTDTQYF.

This clone was observed a handful of times. J is TRBJ1-1 and V is TRBV11-3; no definite D call. The CDR3 sequence is 13 residues long. With 5 bases removed from V and 2 bases from J, the gap between germline ends came to 9 bases. In germline, CDR1 is SGHNT, CDR2 YENEEA. The CDR3 here is CASSRLINTEAFF. The CDR3 region has the DNA TGTGCCAGCAGCCGTTTGATAAACACTGAAGCTTTCTTT.

The rearrangement uses TRBV10-3 and TRBJ2-7; 8 bases are shared with TRBD1. CDR3 size: 15 residues. V dropped 0 bases and J dropped 12; count of bases not matched to a gene: 13. The germline V gene encodes CDR1 ENHRY and CDR2 SYGVKD. Here the CDR3 reads CAISESGGQGPPPYF. The DNA for the CDR3 is TGTGCCATCAGTGAGTCGGGTGGACAGGGTCCTCCCCCGTACTTC.

Of note for this clone: Other DNA sequences within the sample encode an identical CDR3. The chain couples TRBV9 to TRBJ1-5, with D hard to call. Trimming took off 0 bases at V and 2 bases at J, with 3 bases between the two ends. Germline V gives CDR1 SGDLS, CDR2 YYNGEE. This CDR3 spans 13 amino acids. CDR3 coding DNA: TGTGCCAGCAGCGTAGGGCGCAATCAGCCCCAGCATTTT. It encodes CASSVGRNQPQHF.